This T cell receptor beta chain is drawn from a study of blood T cell repertoires in COVID-19. Study summary: COVID-19 samples collected from the United States, Italy and Spain covered acute and convalescent phases.

The method was immunoSEQ multiplex PCR; TCRdb's version includes in-frame clones alone and lacks a portion of them. The sample consists of some 100,000 clones, 86% of them appearing once. The sample comprised peripheral blood. The receptor's source is a man aged 50 to 59 with acute or convalescent COVID-19.

DNA of the CDR3: TGTGCCAGCAGCTTAGTCGGGGGGTACACTGAAGCTTTCTTT. It encodes CASSLVGGYTEAFF. The V gene is TRBV11-2, the J gene TRBJ1-1; TRBD1 might be the D (5 bases). Germline values: CDR1 SGHAT, CDR2 FQNNGV. The CDR3 is made up of 14 amino acids. The ends were cut back, 1 base at V and 3 bases at J, with 9 bases in the middle.